Shown below are 9 T cell receptor beta chains from a single sample sequenced in a study of a mutant IDH1 vaccine in newly diagnosed glioma. Clones were read by immunoSEQ multiplex PCR, and TCRdb kept only the in-frame ones, dropping some. The sample lists 41,000 or so clones, approximately 90% occurring once. No antigens are known for them. Regarding time point: week 35, safety follow-up. Vaccination used 300 ug of mutant IDH1 20-mer peptide per dose, with topical imiquimod. The starting material was PBMCs, obtained from a glioma patient whose treatment included an IDH1 peptide vaccine. The receptors shown here come from a man aged 40-49 years with glioma.

This clone was seen just once. This chain joins TRBV18 and TRBJ2-3; tentative D call: TRBD1 (6 bases). Germline V lookup: CDR1 KGHSH, CDR2 LQKENI. The CDR3 consists of 17 residues. Trimming shortened V by 1 base and J by 1 base, and 15 bases separated the two germline ends. The CDR3, as DNA: TGTGCCAGCTCACCACAGGGGGAATATCCGGGCACAGATACGCAGTATTTT. It translates to CASSPQGEYPGTDTQYF.

The V gene is TRBV7-3, the J gene TRBJ2-7; TRBD1 agrees at 8 bases. Germline V lookup: CDR1 SGHTA, CDR2 FQGTGA. The CDR3 is 14 residues long. V shed 4 bases, J shed 6 bases, and the junction held 8 bases outside the gene matches. The CDR3 DNA is TGTGCCAGCAGCTCCTCAGGGGGCGCGGTCGAGCAGTACTTC. The encoded protein is CASSSSGGAVEQYF.

The gene calls are TRBV18 and TRBJ2-3; D unresolved. This CDR3 has 15 amino acids. Germline CDR1 KGHSH, CDR2 LQKENI. Trimming left V 4 bases short and J 1 base short, with 12 bases between. The CDR3 region is CASSRLRTGTDTQYF. For the CDR3, the DNA is TGTGCCAGCTCACGACTTAGGACGGGCACAGATACGCAGTATTTT.

This sequence joins TRBV7-9 and TRBJ1-5, with TRBD1 as a possible D gene (6 bases). The ends were cut back, 1 base at V and 4 bases at J, with 11 bases in the middle. Germline values: CDR1 SEHNR, CDR2 FQNEAQ (reference sequence). The CDR3 extends over 15 amino acids. CDR3 sequence (DNA): TGTGCCAGCAGCTTAGACGGGGGGCCGAATCAGCCCCAGCATTTT. As protein: CASSLDGGPNQPQHF.

The V gene is TRBV19, the J gene TRBJ2-2; TRBD2 is a possible D gene (6 bases). Germline assignment: CDR1 LNHDA and CDR2 SQIVND (reference sequence). Trimming stripped 5 bases from V and 3 bases from J, with 10 bases between. This CDR3 has 14 residues. CDR3 DNA: TGTGCCAGTAGTGCGACTAGGGACACCGGGGAGCTGTTTTTT. It yields the protein CASSATRDTGELFF.

The chain links TRBV30 to TRBJ1-1; TRBD1 might be the D (6 bases). The CDR3 sequence is 16 residues long. The V gene's germline CDR1 is GTSNPN and CDR2 SVGIG (reference sequence). Between the trimmed V and J ends, which lost 3 bases and 1 base, there was a span of 18 bases. CDR3 sequence: CAWRPRGGVKNTEAFF. The CDR3 DNA sequence: TGTGCCTGGAGACCCAGGGGTGGTGTGAAGAACACTGAAGCTTTCTTT. Full variable domain (outside the CDR3, taken from reference TRBV30 and TRBJ1-1): SQTIHQWPATLVQPVGSPLSLECTVEGTSNPNLYWYRQAAGRGLQLLFYSVGIGQISSEVPQNLSASRPQDRQFILSSKKLLLSDSGFYLCAWRPRGGVKNTEAFFGQGTRLTVV.

The count of this clone is one. The chain recombines TRBV6-1 with TRBJ2-7, with TRBD2 identical over 7 bases. Looked up from germline, CDR1 is MNHNS and CDR2 is SASEGT. This CDR3 comprises 16 residues. V lost 2 bases and J lost 6; bases outside the gene matches: 13. In nucleotides, the CDR3 is TGTGCCAGCAGTGAAAGGGACTGGCGGGAGTCTCTCGAGCAGTACTTC. It codes for CASSERDWRESLEQYF.

The gene calls are TRBV27 and TRBJ2-5; either TRBD1 or TRBD2 may fit D (5 bases each). The CDR3 runs 16 residues. The germline gives CDR1 MNHEY, CDR2 SMNVEV (reference sequence). Trimming stripped 3 bases from V and 3 bases from J, with 17 bases between. For the CDR3, the DNA is TGTGCCAGCAGTTTTTCTTTCGGGACGGAGAAAGAGACCCAGTACTTC. Amino acids: CASSFSFGTEKETQYF.

The J gene is TRBJ2-3, the V gene TRBV7-8, with 10 bases fitting TRBD2. From germline, CDR1 is SGHVS and CDR2 FQNEAQ. With 3 bases clipped from V and 6 bases from J, the junction kept 9 bases outside the gene matches. The CDR3 is 16 residues long. Here the CDR3 DNA reads TGTGCCAGCAGCTTTTATAGCGGGGGGCGCCGGGATACGCAGTATTTT. This encodes CASSFYSGGRRDTQYF.